The rows below give T cell receptor beta chains drawn from one sample of a study of shared clonotypes between healthy human individuals. TCRdb's copy holds only in-frame clones and misses some; the assay was immunoSEQ multiplex PCR. The sample shows over 800,000 clones, more than 85% of them seen only once. The sample consisted of naive CD8+ T cells sorted from blood. These receptors were obtained from a man aged 25-45 years in good health. CDR3s include the opening cysteine and the closing phenylalanine or tryptophan. Fields, in order: D gene, clone size, V gene, J gene, CDR3 DNA, CDR3 protein. The D gene is left open where the match is weak. Expanded clones get a size class; other rows say once, few or many, or leave the size out.

>TRBD2|-|TRBV9|TRBJ2-1
TGTGCCAGCAGCGGTAGCGGGAGTGAGCAGTTCTTC
CASSGSGSEQFF
>-|once|TRBV6-1|TRBJ2-7
TGTGCCAGCAGTGATGGGGGGCAGGTCTACGAGCAGTACTTC
CASSDGGQVYEQYF
>TRBD2|-|TRBV4-1|TRBJ2-1
TGCGCCAGCAGCTTTATCGGGACTAGCGGGAGATCTGAGCAGTTCTTC
CASSFIGTSGRSEQFF
>-|once|TRBV12-1|TRBJ1-1
TGTGCCAGCAGCCCCCGGGACACATCAGTCACTGAAGCTTTCTTT
CASSPRDTSVTEAFF
>-|few|TRBV4-1|TRBJ2-3
TGCGCCAGCAGCCAAGAGTCCGGCACAGATACGCAGTATTTT
CASSQESGTDTQYF
>TRBD1|few|TRBV18|TRBJ2-7
TGTGCCAGCTCACCCCCGACAGGGGGAAGTTCCTACGAGCAGTACTTC
CASSPPTGGSSYEQYF
>TRBD1|-|TRBV4-1|TRBJ2-7
TGCGCCAGCAGCCAAGATGTGGAACAGGGGTGGTACGAGCAGTACTTC
CASSQDVEQGWYEQYF
>-|-|TRBV10-2|TRBJ2-7
TGCGCCAGCAGTGTCGAGGGTATGTTTCCTTTCCCCTACGAGCAGTACTTC
CASSVEGMFPFPYEQYF
>-|-|TRBV12-5|TRBJ2-5
TGTGCTAGTGGGAGGACGGACCAAGAGACCCAGTACTTC
CASGRTDQETQYF
>-|-|TRBV5-8|TRBJ2-3
TGTGCCAGCAGCTTTCTTTTTTCTGGCACAGATACGCAGTATTTT
CASSFLFSGTDTQYF
>-|-|TRBV7-2|TRBJ2-2
TGTGCCAGCAGCTCCCAAGCTACCGGGGAGCTGTTTTTT
CASSSQATGELFF
>-|-|TRBV10-3|TRBJ1-5
TGTGCCATCAGTGGTGGAGTCGCCCAGCCCCAGCATTTT
CAISGGVAQPQHF
>-|-|TRBV4-2|TRBJ1-1
TGTGCCAGCAGCCAAAGGCTCCACACTGAAGCTTTCTTT
CASSQRLHTEAFF
>-|-|TRBV11-2|TRBJ1-3
TGTGCCAGCAGTTCGTTCGAGTCCGGCGGAAACACCATATATTTT
CASSSFESGGNTIYF
>-|-|TRBV4-3|TRBJ2-1
TGCGCCAGCAGCTACAGGGACCGCTCCTACAATGAGCAGTTCTTC
CASSYRDRSYNEQFF
>TRBD2|-|TRBV14|TRBJ2-1
TGTGCCAGCAGCCAGACTAGCGGGAGCCTCTATGAGCAGTTCTTC
CASSQTSGSLYEQFF
>-|-|TRBV15|TRBJ2-7
TGTGCCACCAGCAGCGGTGGGGGGGCGGGGTACGAGCAGTACTTC
CATSSGGGAGYEQYF
>-|once|TRBV7-8|TRBJ1-4
TGTGCCAGCACCAACGCCGGGGGAGTCGGGGAAAAACTGTTTTTT
CASTNAGGVGEKLFF
>-|-|TRBV7-9|TRBJ1-5
TGTGCCAGCAGCTCCGGATCAGGGTATCAGCCCCAGCATTTT
CASSSGSGYQPQHF
>-|-|TRBV10-3|TRBJ2-7
TGTGCCATCAGTGGACAGTCCTACGAGCAGTACTTC
CAISGQSYEQYF
>-|-|TRBV9|TRBJ2-7
TGTGCCAGCAGCGTTGCAGGGGACGAGCAGTACTTC
CASSVAGDEQYF
>TRBD2|-|TRBV6-5|TRBJ2-3
TGTGCCAGCAGTTACTCAGCTAGCGGCAGCACAGATACGCAGTATTTT
CASSYSASGSTDTQYF
>-|-|TRBV7-8|TRBJ2-5
TGTGCCAGCAGCTTAGTTAGCGGACAGGTTGTCGGGTTAAAGACCCAGTACTTC
CASSLVSGQVVGLKTQYF
>-|-|TRBV7-9|TRBJ2-3
TGTGCCAGCAGCTTAGCTATCCGCGGAGTGCTCCAAAGCACAGATACGCAGTATTTT
CASSLAIRGVLQSTDTQYF
>-|-|TRBV27|TRBJ1-5
TGTGCCACCGGATGGCCCCAGCATTTT
CATGWPQHF
>-|-|TRBV5-1|TRBJ2-2
TGCGCCAGCAGCTACCTCAGGGAAACCGGGGAGCTGTTTTTT
CASSYLRETGELFF
>-|-|TRBV7-3|TRBJ2-1
TGTGCCAGCAGCTTATCAGGCGGAGAGACATCCCCCTACAATGAGCAGTTCTTC
CASSLSGGETSPYNEQFF
>-|-|TRBV29-1|TRBJ1-1
TGCAGCGTTGACCCTGGGCCGGGGCCGGGGTTT
CSVDPGPGPGF
>-|-|TRBV7-9|TRBJ2-1
TGTGCCAGCAGCACGAGAGGTTCCTACAATGAGCAGTTCTTC
CASSTRGSYNEQFF
>TRBD2|-|TRBV14|TRBJ2-1
TGTGCCAGCAGCCATTGGACTAGCGGGGAGAATGAGCAGTTCTTC
CASSHWTSGENEQFF
>-|-|TRBV7-8|TRBJ2-1
TGTGCCAGCAGTCAACAAGCGGTAAGCTCCTACAATGAGCAGTTCTTC
CASSQQAVSSYNEQFF
>TRBD1|-|TRBV4-1|TRBJ1-1
TGCGCCAGCAGCCAGTGGGGACAGGGGCCCACTGAAGCTTTCTTT
CASSQWGQGPTEAFF
>TRBD2|-|TRBV5-1|TRBJ2-2
TGCGCCAGCAGCCTGACTAGCGGGAGGGTTAACACCGGGGAGCTGTTTTTT
CASSLTSGRVNTGELFF
>-|-|TRBV27|TRBJ2-7
TGTGCCAGCAGGGGGCTCGGGAGCTCCTACGAGCAGTACTTC
CASRGLGSSYEQYF
>-|once|TRBV28|TRBJ2-7
TGTGCCAGCAGTTCCAGGGGTTACGAGCAGTACTTC
CASSSRGYEQYF
>-|-|TRBV25-1|TRBJ2-3
TGTGCCAGCAGTTACCTCGATAGCACAGATACGCAGTATTTT
CASSYLDSTDTQYF
>-|-|TRBV7-6|TRBJ2-7
TGTGCCAGCAGCTTACTAAACCCGTTGCGAGGTGGGGGTTCCTACGAGCAGTACTTC
CASSLLNPLRGGGSYEQYF
>-|-|TRBV28|TRBJ2-5
TGTGCCAGCACTTTCCCTTACCCCGGTCCCCGTTCCCAAGAGACCCAGTACTTC
CASTFPYPGPRSQETQYF
>TRBD1|-|TRBV28|TRBJ1-5
TGTGCCAGCAGCCCCGACAGGGTTAGCAATCAGCCCCAGCATTTT
CASSPDRVSNQPQHF
>-|once|TRBV15|TRBJ2-7
TGTGCCACCAGCAGAGATCGAGGAGGGGCCTACGAGCAGTACTTC
CATSRDRGGAYEQYF
>-|-|TRBV9|TRBJ2-7
TGTGCCAGCAGCGTAGTAGATGGTGAGGGACCGATTCCCGAGCAGTACTTC
CASSVVDGEGPIPEQYF
>-|-|TRBV5-4|TRBJ2-3
TGTGCCAGCAGCTTGAGGACTAGCACAGATACGCAGTATTTT
CASSLRTSTDTQYF
>-|-|TRBV4-1|TRBJ2-7
TGCGCCAGCAGCCAAGATGAGGGTCGCAGATACGAGCAGTACTTC
CASSQDEGRRYEQYF
>TRBD1|-|TRBV6-1|TRBJ2-1
TGTGCCAGCAGTGAAACCGGGACAGGGGCCTACAATGAGCAGTTCTTC
CASSETGTGAYNEQFF
>-|once|TRBV4-1|TRBJ2-4
TGCGCCAGCAGCCAAGAAATGGGCGGAGGAAACATTCAGTACTTC
CASSQEMGGGNIQYF
>-|few|TRBV28|TRBJ2-2
TGTGCCAGCAGTTTAATCGGGGGCACCGGGGAGCTGTTTTTT
CASSLIGGTGELFF
>-|once|TRBV27|TRBJ2-4
TGTGCCTCTACCTCTTTGGCCAAAAACATTCAGTACTTC
CASTSLAKNIQYF
>TRBD1|-|TRBV7-6|TRBJ1-2
TGTGCCAGCAGCTTAGGACAGGGGAGCTATGGCTACACCTTC
CASSLGQGSYGYTF
>-|-|TRBV7-9|TRBJ1-2
TGTGCCAGCAGCGAAAGCCCGGGGCGAAGTACTAACTATGGCTACACCTTC
CASSESPGRSTNYGYTF
>-|-|TRBV29-1|TRBJ1-1
TGCAGCGTAAGGGGCCTCGAACCCGGGAGGTACACTGAAGCTTTCTTT
CSVRGLEPGRYTEAFF
>TRBD2|once|TRBV7-9|TRBJ2-7
TGTGCCAGCAGCTTAGGACGGGGGGGCAGGGCCTACGAGCAGTACTTC
CASSLGRGGRAYEQYF
>-|-|TRBV7-9|TRBJ2-4
TGTGCCAGCAGCGACAGGGAGGGGAACATTCAGTACTTC
CASSDREGNIQYF
>-|-|TRBV5-6|TRBJ2-2
TGTGCCAGCAGCTTGGGCAAGTTCACCGGGGAGCTGTTTTTT
CASSLGKFTGELFF
>TRBD2|-|TRBV29-1|TRBJ2-1
TGCAGCGTTGAAGGGCTAGCGGATAACTCCTACAATGAGCAGTTCTTC
CSVEGLADNSYNEQFF
>-|-|TRBV5-1|TRBJ2-7
TGCGCCAGCAGCGACGTCGGCACCCCCTACGAGCAGTACTTC
CASSDVGTPYEQYF